The 17 T cell receptor beta chains below come from one sample, sequenced in a study of blood T cell repertoires in COVID-19 (dated by TCRdb to the early 2020s). Receptors were amplified or captured by the immunoSEQ multiplex PCR assay. TCRdb stores this immuneACCESS table with in-frame sequences only. Part of the clones is absent; in the studies checked, under half of the shortfall reflects unresolved V genes, and no reason is known for the rest. The sample table records some 200,000 clones; approximately 85% of these occur just once. Jointly, the top ten make up 2% to 3% of the sample. The sample comprised peripheral blood. The receptors were sampled from a woman in her 70s with COVID-19, enrolled during active disease.

This chain joins TRBV21-1 and TRBJ1-1; TRBD1, as called in the table, went unchecked against the DNA. TRBV21-1 is a known pseudogene. The CDR3 length is 15 residues. CDR3 protein: CASSTRDMRNTEAFF. As DNA, the CDR3 is TGTGCCAGCAGCACCAGGGATATGAGAAACACTGAAGCTTTCTTT.

This chain links TRBV6-2 or TRBV6-3 with TRBJ1-1; 7 bases match TRBD1. The CDR3 runs 15 residues. Germline V gene data show CDR1 as MNHEY and CDR2 as SVGEGT. With V trimmed by 2 bases and J by 13 bases, 16 bases remained unmatched. This chain's CDR3 is CASSYGGDSQVSGFF. CDR3 in DNA: TGTGCCAGCAGTTACGGAGGGGACAGCCAAGTTAGTGGTTTCTTT.

The rearrangement joins TRBV5-1 to TRBJ2-7, with TRBD1 identical over 9 bases. V gave up 5 bases and J gave up 4 bases; unmatched junction bases: 7. Germline V gene data show CDR1 as SGHRS and CDR2 as YFSETQ. The CDR3 totals 14 residues. The CDR3 nucleotides read TGCGCCAGCAGAGATGACAGGGGGGGTTACGAGCAGTACTTC. Its translation is CASRDDRGGYEQYF.

The V gene is TRBV19, the J gene TRBJ1-3; TRBD1 agrees at 7 bases. The CDR3 runs 14 residues. Per the germline V gene, CDR1 is LNHDA and CDR2 is SQIVND (reference sequence). After removal of 4 bases from V and 4 bases from J, the junction contained 4 bases not matched to a gene. The CDR3 bases are TGTGCCAGTAGTAACGACAGGGTCGGAAACACCATATATTTT. Protein product: CASSNDRVGNTIYF.

The chain employs TRBV6-5 and TRBJ1-2, with TRBD1 matching over 9 bases. The CDR3 has 12 residues. With 6 bases clipped from V and 8 bases from J, the junction kept 4 bases outside the gene matches. Germline V gene sequence: CDR1 MNHEY, CDR2 SVGAGI. CDR3 coding DNA: TGTGCCAGCAGGCGACAGGGGGAAGGCTACACCTTC. This sequence encodes CASRRQGEGYTF.

This clone was recorded once. V and J are TRBV19 and TRBJ1-2; 7 nucleotides align to TRBD1. The J segment lost 0 bases and the V segment lost 6 bases, leaving 7 bases of the junction unmatched. The CDR3 spans 15 residues. Germline CDR1 is LNHDA and CDR2 is SQIVND (reference sequence). The CDR3 sequence is CASRAGGNSNYGYTF. CDR3 in DNA: TGTGCCAGTAGGGCAGGGGGGAATTCTAACTATGGCTACACCTTC.

V is TRBV27 and J is TRBJ2-3; 14 bases fit TRBD2. Per the germline V gene, CDR1 is MNHEY and CDR2 is SMNVEV (reference sequence). CDR3 size: 21 residues. V was pared by 0 bases and J by 3 bases, with 14 bases of the junction left unmatched. This CDR3 is CASSLSRAGTSGGRGTDTQYF. DNA of the CDR3: TGTGCCAGCAGTTTATCTCGGGCCGGGACTAGCGGGGGCCGGGGAACAGATACGCAGTATTTT.

V gene TRBV24-1 combines with J gene TRBJ2-1, with 12 bases aligning to TRBD2. With V trimmed by 9 bases and J by 0 bases, 5 bases remained unmatched. Germline loops: CDR1 KGHDR, CDR2 SFDVKD. The CDR3 covers 16 residues. The CDR3 DNA reads TGTGCCACCTTCACTAGCGGGAGGCACTCCTACAATGAGCAGTTCTTC. The encoded protein is CATFTSGRHSYNEQFF.

This clone was seen a few times. The chain links TRBV19 to TRBJ2-1, with D perhaps TRBD2 (5 bases). CDR1 LNHDA and CDR2 SQIVND come from the germline V gene (reference sequence). This CDR3 spans 15 amino acids. Trimming took 1 base from V and 4 from J, leaving 11 bases between them. The CDR3 DNA is TGTGCCAGTAGTATAGGCGCAGGACTGTACAATGAGCAGTTCTTC. Residues: CASSIGAGLYNEQFF. Filled out from reference TRBV19 and TRBJ2-1, the complete variable domain reads DGGITQSPKYLFRKEGQNVTLSCEQNLNHDAMYWYRQDPGQGLRLIYYSQIVNDFQKGDIAEGYSVSREKKESFPLTVTSAQKNPTAFYLCASSIGAGLYNEQFFGPGTRLTVL.

The chain combines TRBV4-1 with TRBJ2-7; possibly TRBD2 for D (6 bases). The ends were cut back, 0 bases at V and 7 bases at J, with 16 bases in the middle. The germline gives CDR1 MGHRA, CDR2 YSYEKL. The CDR3 is made up of 15 amino acids. The CDR3 sequence: CASSQDQGLPREQYF. For the CDR3, the DNA is TGCGCCAGCAGCCAAGATCAGGGACTCCCCCGTGAGCAGTACTTC.

The CDR3 sequence is CASSLARVGEQYF. CDR3 coding DNA: TGTGCCAGCAGCTTAGCCAGGGTTGGCGAGCAGTACTTC. The J gene is TRBJ2-7, the V gene TRBV7-8, with TRBD1 as a possible D gene (5 bases). V lost 0 bases and J lost 6, with 9 bases in between. This CDR3 region has 13 residues. Germline CDR1 is SGHVS and CDR2 is FQNEAQ.

V usage is TRBV6-5 and J usage is TRBJ1-1; 9 bases fit TRBD1. The CDR3 runs to 13 residues. Germline CDR1 MNHEY, CDR2 SVGAGI. V was clipped by 4 bases and J by 7 bases; unmatched bases: 4. Here the CDR3 reads CASSWTGAYEAFF. Here the CDR3 DNA reads TGTGCCAGCAGTTGGACAGGGGCTTATGAAGCTTTCTTT.

This chain connects TRBV5-8 to TRBJ2-1, with 8 bases lining up with TRBD1. Losses at the gene ends were 5 bases for V and 5 bases for J; bases not matched to a gene: 15. The CDR3 length is 17 residues. Germline V gene data show CDR1 as SGHTS and CDR2 as YDEGEE. As DNA, the CDR3 is TGTGCCAGCAGTCCAAGGACAGGGCTGCTTACCGACAATGAGCAGTTCTTC. Translation: CASSPRTGLLTDNEQFF.

This clone has just one count. This chain joins TRBV7-9 and TRBJ2-2; a weak D match, TRBD2 (5 bases). The CDR3 covers 14 residues. Germline V gene lookup returns CDR1 SEHNR and CDR2 FQNEAQ (reference sequence). Between the trimmed V and J ends, which lost 2 bases and 5 bases, there was a span of 9 bases. The CDR3 nucleotides read TGTGCCAGCAGCTTATCGGGAAGGACCGGGGAGCTGTTTTTT. Encoded protein: CASSLSGRTGELFF. The full variable domain, its missing parts supplied by reference TRBV7-9 and TRBJ2-2, is DTGVSQNPRHKITKRGQNVTFRCDPISEHNRLYWYRQTLGQGPEFLTYFQNEAQLEKSRLLSDRFSAERPKGSFSTLEIQRTEQGDSAMYLCASSLSGRTGELFFGEGSRLTVL.

V usage is TRBV18 and J usage is TRBJ2-1; possible D gene TRBD2, 5 bases. Per the germline V gene, CDR1 is KGHSH and CDR2 is LQKENI. This CDR3 has 15 residues. Deletions cut 5 bases from V and 5 bases from J, with 16 bases between. The CDR3 nucleotides are TGTGCCAGCTCATCTACCGCACTAGGAGACAATGAGCAGTTCTTC. It translates to CASSSTALGDNEQFF.

This chain links TRBV5-1 with TRBJ2-7; TRBD1 is a possible D gene (6 bases). The CDR3 is made up of 14 amino acids. Trimming removed 3 bases at V and 2 bases at J, with 12 bases between. From germline, CDR1 is SGHRS and CDR2 YFSETQ. The CDR3 coding sequence is TGCGCCAGCAGCTCGATGACAGGCGCCTACGAGCAGTACTTC. It is translated as CASSSMTGAYEQYF. The complete variable domain, with remaining parts taken from reference TRBV5-1 and TRBJ2-7, reads KAGVTQTPRYLIKTRGQQVTLSCSPISGHRSVSWYQQTPGQGLQFLFEYFSETQRNKGNFPGRFSGRQFSNSRSEMNVSTLELGDSALYLCASSSMTGAYEQYFGPGTRLTVT.

The CDR3 spells CSVRSGTREQYF. DNA of the CDR3: TGCAGCGTTCGTTCCGGGACACGGGAGCAGTACTTC. The V call is TRBV29-1, the J call TRBJ2-7, with D possibly TRBD1 on 6 matching bases. V dropped 5 bases and J dropped 7 bases, with 15 bases sitting between them. Germline CDR1 SQVTM, CDR2 ANQGSEA. CDR3 length: 12 residues.